Given below is one T cell receptor beta chain in context. What this receptor recognizes is not known. Per-base qualities were not stored, and no clone one base away is much larger. The roughly 39 donors, aged roughly 6 to 95 years, were systemically healthy Caucasian individuals from Russia. Each donor gave ten milliliters of peripheral blood, collected into EDTA-treated Vacutainer tubes. Ficoll-Paque density-gradient centrifugation was used to isolate PBMCs, with at least 6.5 million per sample. Trizol reagent was used to extract total RNA from the PBMCs, yielding at least 6 micrograms per sample. For every donor, an aliquot of PBMCs went through flow cytometry to measure the percentages of naive CD45RAhigh/CD27high T cells. Trimming removed 4 bases from V and 1 base from J; the gene matches leave 16 bases unexplained. Including the terminal cysteine and phenylalanine, the CDR3 comprises 18 residues. Solely the CDR3 DNA is kept, with 54 bases framed from the first base. Reading the germline V gene gives CDR1 SGHRS and CDR2 YFSETQ.

The source of the sample is a study of blood T cells in healthy people across ages (dated by TCRdb to the mid-2010s). Study-level background: In model experiments, template switching captured about one uniquely barcoded TCR beta cDNA molecule for every two T cells. Using deep sequencing normalized with unique cDNA molecular identifiers, the study measured how TCR beta repertoire diversity changes with age. Using the same blood draw, the study looked at two additional independent replicas of 1 million unique cDNA reads for two donors, one aged 18 to 30 and the other aged 80 or older. To avoid experimental bias, donors of different ages were randomly spread across the sequencing lanes. Donors were grouped into four age groups: young (average 16 years), middle-aged (39), aged (62) and long-lived (approximately 78). Broad study findings and their caveats: Compared with the aged group, the long-lived group had more naive CD4+ T cells, fewer expanded clones and increased TCR diversity, suggesting age selection. Estimates of total diversity based on one million sequenced T cells were regarded as lower bounds and as underestimates. Observed TCR beta diversity per million T cells fell roughly linearly with age, and a significant reduction was already apparent by age around 39. Donor CMV infection status was unknown, potentially confounding age-related changes in expanded clonotypes. Because profiling used bulk unsorted PBMCs, naive and antigen-experienced compartments could not be compared conclusively. A strong correlation was found between observed TCR beta diversity and the percentage of naive T cells measured by flow cytometry.

Preparation of the library involved 5' RACE. Sequenced on an Illumina HiSeq 2500. The second PCR ran for about 6 to 11 cycles and used a J-beta primer mix along with a sample-barcoded 5' primer. Each TCR beta cDNA molecule received a unique molecular identifier from a template-switch 5' adaptor carrying 12 random nucleotides. Each sample yielded at least 3 million CDR3-containing paired-end reads. First-strand cDNA synthesis was performed from all RNA using the Mint cDNA synthesis kit, with priming by a TRBC-specific oligonucleotide. All cDNA was treated with uracil-DNA glycosylase and then went through a first 18-cycle PCR with the universal primers M1SS and BC2_uni_R. The authors processed their data as follows. Each sample was normalized by randomly selecting 1 million high-quality reads, each carrying a distinct molecular identifier. Reads with shared molecular identifiers were discarded instead of being binned into consensus sequences. MiTCR, run with a Q25 quality threshold and the strictest error-elimination algorithm, handled CDR3 identification, clonotype clustering and error correction. A nonparametric unseen species model using Euler transformation provided a lower-bound estimate of total TCR beta diversity. TCRdb reworked the public reads: Q25 trimming with fastp, MiXCR clone assembly, productive beta chains retained. Each CDR3 protein appears once, grouped with its most common genes and DNA. The authors' filters were not applied to this entry. Counted in this sample were about 1.5 million distinct CDR3 sequences; 42% of them appeared once. The top ten clones comprise roughly 7.9% of the sample.

In this chain, TRBV5-1 is recombined with TRBJ2-7, and TRBD2 aligns with 8 junction nucleotides. The sample comprised blood. This TCR was sampled from a woman aged 18 to 35 in good health. The CDR3 region has the sequence CASSTRTSRSMKSYEQYF. The nucleotides are TGCGCCAGCAGCACTAGGACTAGCAGGAGTATGAAATCCTACGAGCAGTACTTC. Here the CDR3 is joined to the reference TRBV5-1 and TRBJ2-7 genes, and the full variable domain is: KAGVTQTPRYLIKTRGQQVTLSCSPISGHRSVSWYQQTPGQGLQFLFEYFSETQRNKGNFPGRFSGRQFSNSRSEMNVSTLELGDSALYLCASSTRTSRSMKSYEQYFGPGTRLTVT.